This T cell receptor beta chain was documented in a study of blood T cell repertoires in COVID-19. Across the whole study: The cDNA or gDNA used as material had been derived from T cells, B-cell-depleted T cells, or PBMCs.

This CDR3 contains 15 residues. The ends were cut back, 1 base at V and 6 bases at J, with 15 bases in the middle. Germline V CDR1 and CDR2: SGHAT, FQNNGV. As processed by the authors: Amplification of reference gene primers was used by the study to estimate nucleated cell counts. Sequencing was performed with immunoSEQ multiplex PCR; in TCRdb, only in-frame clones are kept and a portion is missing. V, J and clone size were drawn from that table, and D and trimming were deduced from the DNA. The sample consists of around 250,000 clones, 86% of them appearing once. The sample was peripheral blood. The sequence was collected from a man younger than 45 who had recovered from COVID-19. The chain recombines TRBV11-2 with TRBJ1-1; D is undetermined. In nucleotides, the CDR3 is TGTGCCAGCAGCTTAGCCCCCCCCGGGTTTGCTGAAGCTTTCTTT. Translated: CASSLAPPGFAEAFF.